This passage covers 22 T cell receptor beta chains from one sample sequenced in a study of blood T cell repertoires in COVID-19. The repertoire was sequenced with immunoSEQ multiplex PCR; TCRdb's copy has only in-frame clones and lacks some. The profile shows about 160,000 clones, about four fifths of them singletons. Sequenced: peripheral blood. The origin of the receptors is a man aged 70 or older with acute or convalescent COVID-19.

This clone was seen only a few times. The J gene is TRBJ2-2, the V gene TRBV11-2; perhaps TRBD2 as D (5 bases). The CDR3 consists of 15 residues. Germline CDR1 SGHAT, CDR2 FQNNGV. V lost 0 bases, J lost 2 bases, and 7 bases lay in between. Here the CDR3 DNA reads TGTGCCAGCAGCTTAGAGCTAGCTAACACCGGGGAGCTGTTTTTT. Translating it yields CASSLELANTGELFF.

The chain combines TRBV28 with TRBJ1-2; 7 bases are a match to TRBD1. V lost 6 bases to trimming and J lost 4 bases; unmatched junction nucleotides: 8. Germline CDR1 and CDR2: MDHEN and SYDVKM. The length of the CDR3 is 14 residues. CDR3 sequence reads: CASRNTGQSYGYTF. CDR3 coding DNA: TGTGCCAGCAGGAACACGGGACAGTCCTATGGCTACACCTTC.

The V and J genes are TRBV28 and TRBJ2-1; D gene ambiguous. Germline CDR1 and CDR2: MDHEN and SYDVKM. This CDR3 region has 15 residues. The ends were cut back, 5 bases at V and 3 bases at J, with 14 bases in the middle. The CDR3 spells CASSPRGSFYNEQFF. Here the CDR3 DNA reads TGTGCCAGCAGTCCCCGTGGTAGCTTCTACAATGAGCAGTTCTTC.

The chain links TRBV29-1 to TRBJ2-5; D perhaps matches TRBD1 (6 bases). The CDR3 runs 13 residues. Trimming left V 3 bases short and J 6 bases short, with 14 bases between. Germline CDR1 SQVTM, CDR2 ANQGSEA. The CDR3 sequence is CSVEPQWDKTQYF. CDR3 sequence (DNA): TGCAGCGTTGAGCCCCAGTGGGACAAGACCCAGTACTTC.

The chain carries TRBV7-2 and TRBJ1-3; D ambiguous. This CDR3 has 14 residues. Deletions cut 5 bases from V and 0 bases from J, with 8 bases between. Per the germline V gene, CDR1 is SGHTA and CDR2 is FQGNSA. The CDR3 spells CASSGQASGNTIYF. The CDR3 region has the DNA TGTGCCAGCAGCGGGCAAGCCTCTGGAAACACCATATATTTT.

The genes are TRBV18 and TRBJ1-5; TRBD1 agrees at 7 bases. The V segment lost 3 bases and the J segment 3 bases; nucleotides outside the gene matches: 5. CDR1 KGHSH and CDR2 LQKENI come from the germline V gene. The CDR3 is 15 residues long. The CDR3 is CASSPTGQTNQPQHF. CDR3 coding DNA: TGTGCCAGCTCACCCACGGGACAGACCAATCAGCCCCAGCATTTT.

Of note for this clone: An end of the junction differs from the germline gene, which may be a read error. The chain's CDR3 is CASSLDRAGGPETQYF. The CDR3 DNA reads TGTGCTAGCAGCTTAGATCGAGCGGGAGGGCCGGAGACCCAGTACTTC. This chain connects TRBV7-7 to TRBJ2-5; the match to TRBD2 covers 10 bases. CDR1 and CDR2 from the germline V gene are SSHAT and FNYEAQ (reference sequence). This CDR3 region has 16 residues.

The CDR3: CASSTGQGIGANVLTF. The DNA of the CDR3 is TGCGCCAGCAGCACCGGACAGGGGATCGGGGCCAACGTCCTGACTTTC. The genes are TRBV5-1 and TRBJ2-6, with 9 bases lining up with TRBD1. J was trimmed by 4 bases and V by 4 bases; bases with no gene match: 6. This CDR3 has 16 residues. Germline V gives CDR1 SGHRS, CDR2 YFSETQ.

This chain connects TRBV9 to TRBJ2-7, with 9 nucleotides matching TRBD2. Germline lookup yields CDR1 SGDLS and CDR2 YYNGEE. With 0 bases clipped from V and 2 bases from J, the junction kept 3 bases outside the gene matches. The CDR3 spans 15 residues. The CDR3 bases are TGTGCCAGCAGCGTAGTGCGGGAGGGCCCCTACGAGCAGTACTTC. Translating it yields CASSVVREGPYEQYF.

The rearrangement uses TRBV6-5 and TRBJ2-1; 10 nucleotides line up with TRBD1. Germline V gene lookup returns CDR1 MNHEY and CDR2 SVGAGI. Losses at the gene ends were 2 bases for V and 7 bases for J; bases not matched to a gene: 2. The CDR3 extends over 14 amino acids. CDR3 nucleotide sequence: TGTGCCAGCAGTTACCGGGGACAGGGGAATGAGCAGTTCTTC. Its protein product is CASSYRGQGNEQFF.

CDR3 loop: CASSTDYVTDTQYF. The CDR3, as DNA: TGTGCCAGTAGCACGGACTACGTGACAGATACGCAGTATTTT. The chain recombines TRBV19 with TRBJ2-3, with D maybe TRBD2 (6 bases). Germline V gene sequence: CDR1 LNHDA, CDR2 SQIVND (reference sequence). V was trimmed by 6 bases and J by 3 bases, leaving 13 bases between them. The CDR3 is 14 amino acids. Combining the CDR3 with reference TRBV19 and TRBJ2-3 gives the whole variable domain DGGITQSPKYLFRKEGQNVTLSCEQNLNHDAMYWYRQDPGQGLRLIYYSQIVNDFQKGDIAEGYSVSREKKESFPLTVTSAQKNPTAFYLCASSTDYVTDTQYFGPGTRLTVL.

The V call is TRBV21-1, the J call TRBJ2-3; the table gives TRBD2 as D, unverified against the DNA. TRBV21-1 is labeled a pseudogene. The CDR3 sequence is 16 residues long. The CDR3 region has the DNA TGTGCCAGCAACCTCCTAGCGGGAGTTGCGTTGTCTGGGCAGTATTTT. Translated: CASNLLAGVALSGQYF.

This sequence joins TRBV6-2 or TRBV6-3 and TRBJ2-7; 11 bases match TRBD1. The ends lost 5 bases at V and 4 bases at J; junction bases unmatched: 4. Germline CDR1 is MNHEY and CDR2 is SVGEGT. The CDR3 is made up of 14 amino acids. CDR3 sequence: CASSTGTGGYEQYF. CDR3 nucleotides: TGTGCCAGCAGTACCGGGACAGGGGGTTACGAGCAGTACTTC.

This chain links TRBV3-1 (or the pseudogene TRBV3-2) with TRBJ1-6; 7 bases are a match to TRBD1. Trimming at V came to 4 bases and at J to 7 bases, leaving 1 base not matched to a gene. Germline CDR1 is LGHDT and CDR2 is YNNKEL (reference sequence). The CDR3 is 13 residues long. The CDR3 loop is CASSPDRNSPLHF. CDR3 sequence (DNA): TGTGCCAGCAGCCCGGACAGGAATTCACCCCTCCACTTT.

The CDR3 loop reads CASSLSLYRTGAEKLFF. The CDR3 DNA reads as TGTGCCAGCAGCCTAAGCTTGTATCGGACAGGAGCTGAAAAACTGTTTTTT. The gene calls are TRBV3-1 (or the pseudogene TRBV3-2) and TRBJ1-4, with 7 bases that match TRBD1. After removal of 4 bases from V and 7 bases from J, the junction contained 15 bases not matched to a gene. The germline V gene has CDR1 LGHDT and CDR2 YNNKEL (reference sequence). The CDR3 has 17 amino acids.

A remark on this clone: This CDR3 is also generated by other DNA sequences in the sample. The chain has TRBV5-1 and TRBJ2-5; a weak D match, TRBD1 (6 bases). Germline CDR1 is SGHRS and CDR2 is YFSETQ. V was shortened by 1 base and J by 2 bases, with 12 bases between the two germline ends. This CDR3 contains 15 residues. CDR3 protein: CASSLTGSEQETQYF. For the CDR3, the DNA is TGCGCCAGCAGCTTGACAGGGTCCGAACAAGAGACCCAGTACTTC.

This chain connects TRBV9 to TRBJ1-2, with D possibly TRBD1 on 6 matching bases. Trimming cost V 4 bases and J 8 bases, with 15 bases left between them. CDR1 and CDR2 (germline): SGDLS, YYNGEE. This CDR3 has 13 amino acids. The DNA of the CDR3 is TGTGCCAGCAGCCCAGTGGGGGCAGGAGGCTACACCTTC. Protein product: CASSPVGAGGYTF.

The rearrangement joins TRBV7-9 to TRBJ1-3; a possible D gene is TRBD1 (6 bases). V lost 4 bases to trimming and J lost 3 bases, with 16 bases between them. The germline gives CDR1 SEHNR, CDR2 FQNEAQ (reference sequence). This CDR3 comprises 16 residues. CDR3 DNA: TGTGCCAGCAGCTCCAGGGGCCAACAGGGTGGAAACACCATATATTTT. Amino acid sequence: CASSSRGQQGGNTIYF.

The chain links TRBV29-1 to TRBJ2-7; 14 bases are a match to TRBD2. Unmatched junction bases numbered 12, after V lost 4 bases and J lost 7 bases. The germline CDR1 and CDR2 sequences are SQVTM and ANQGSEA. The CDR3 is 16 amino acids. The CDR3 spells CSVAGLGGLAGEEQYF. In DNA form, the CDR3 reads TGCAGCGTTGCGGGGCTCGGGGGACTAGCGGGAGAAGAGCAGTACTTC.

This CDR3 reads CASSQDRGRRQYF. The CDR3 DNA is TGTGCCAGCAGCCAAGATCGTGGGAGGCGGCAGTACTTC. The chain uses TRBV4-2 and TRBJ2-7; TRBD2 might be the D (6 bases). The CDR3 is 13 amino acids. Trimming removed 0 bases at V and 9 bases at J, with 12 bases between. Looked up from germline, CDR1 is LGHNA and CDR2 is YNFKEQ.

The chain is built from TRBV2 and TRBJ2-2; tentative D call: TRBD1 (6 bases). Germline V gives CDR1 SNHLY, CDR2 FYNNEI. The CDR3 spans 15 residues. The V and J ends lost 6 bases and 0 bases respectively, with 11 bases between them. CDR3 loop: CASRRTAANTGELFF. The CDR3 DNA is TGTGCCAGCAGAAGGACAGCCGCGAACACCGGGGAGCTGTTTTTT.

V gene TRBV29-1 combines with J gene TRBJ1-2; the D gene is possibly TRBD1 (6 bases). Germline-derived CDR1 and CDR2 are SQVTM and ANQGSEA. This CDR3 comprises 11 residues. V was trimmed by 7 bases and J by 4 bases, leaving 10 bases between them. CDR3 loop: CSAGEAYGYTF. CDR3 nucleotide sequence: TGCAGCGCAGGGGAAGCCTATGGCTACACCTTC.